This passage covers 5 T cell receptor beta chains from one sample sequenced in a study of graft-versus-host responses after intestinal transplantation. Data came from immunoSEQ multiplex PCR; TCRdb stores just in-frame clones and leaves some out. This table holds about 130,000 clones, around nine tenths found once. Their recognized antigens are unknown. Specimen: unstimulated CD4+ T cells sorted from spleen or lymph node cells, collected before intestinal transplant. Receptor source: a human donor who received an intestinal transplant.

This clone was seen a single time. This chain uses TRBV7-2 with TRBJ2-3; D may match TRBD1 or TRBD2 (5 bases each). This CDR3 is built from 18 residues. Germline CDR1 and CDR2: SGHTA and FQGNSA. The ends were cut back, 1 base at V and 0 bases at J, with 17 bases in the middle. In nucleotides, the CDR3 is TGTGCCAGCAGCTTAGTGACGACAGCGGTTCCTAGCACAGATACGCAGTATTTT. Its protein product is CASSLVTTAVPSTDTQYF.

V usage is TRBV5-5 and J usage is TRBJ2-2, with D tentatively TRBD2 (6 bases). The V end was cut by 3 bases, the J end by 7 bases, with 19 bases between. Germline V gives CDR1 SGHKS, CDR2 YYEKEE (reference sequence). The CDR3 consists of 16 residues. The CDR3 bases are TGTGCCAGCAGCTCTGGGACTGAAGGTTTTGGCGGGGAGCTGTTTTTT. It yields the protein CASSSGTEGFGGELFF.

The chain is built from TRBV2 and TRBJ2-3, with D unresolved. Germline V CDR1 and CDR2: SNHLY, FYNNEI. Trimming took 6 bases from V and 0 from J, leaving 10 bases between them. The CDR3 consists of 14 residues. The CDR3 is CASSRDLSTDTQYF. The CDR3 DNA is TGTGCCAGCAGCCGAGATCTTAGCACAGATACGCAGTATTTT.

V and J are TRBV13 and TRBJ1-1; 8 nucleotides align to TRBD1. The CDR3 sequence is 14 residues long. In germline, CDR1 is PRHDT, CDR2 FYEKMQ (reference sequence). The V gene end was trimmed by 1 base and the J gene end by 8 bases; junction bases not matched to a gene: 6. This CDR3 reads CASSLEGGQAEAFF. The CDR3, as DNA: TGTGCCAGCAGCTTAGAGGGGGGACAGGCGGAAGCTTTCTTT.

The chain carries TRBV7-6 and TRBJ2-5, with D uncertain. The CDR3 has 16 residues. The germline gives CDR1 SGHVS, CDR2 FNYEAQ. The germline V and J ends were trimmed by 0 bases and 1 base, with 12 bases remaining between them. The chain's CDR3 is CASSLAPVSAQETQYF. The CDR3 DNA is TGTGCCAGCAGCTTAGCCCCAGTATCCGCCCAAGAGACCCAGTACTTC.